The subject of this entry is one TCR beta chain. As yet, its antigen is unknown. This specimen belongs to a study of blood T cells in healthy people across ages. Whole-study results and caveats: CMV status of donors was not determined, possibly confounding expanded clonotype changes. The study could not conclusively compare naive and antigen-experienced cells, given its unsorted PBMCs.

Combining a sample-barcoded 5' primer with a J-beta primer mix, a second PCR ran for about 7 to 11 cycles. TCRdb processed the 5' RACE reads anew with MiXCR; each CDR3 protein has one entry. The sample yields about 1.1 million distinct CDR3 sequences, 35% to 40% seen once. Germline V gene lookup returns CDR1 DFQATT and CDR2 SNEGSKA (reference sequence). The CDR3 loop spans 12 amino acids. Material: blood. This chain uses TRBV20-1 with TRBJ2-4, with D perhaps matching TRBD2 (5 bases). The J call may be wrong; the DNA end is better matched by TRBJ2-5. This receptor was identified in a young man in good health. The CDR3 DNA reads TGCAGTCCAAGATACGGGGATGAGACCCAGTACTTC. As protein: CSPRYGDETQYF.